A single sample gave rise to the 18 T cell receptor beta chains below, sequenced in a study of T cells in Graves' hyperthyroidism and ophthalmopathy. From RNA transcripts, TCR beta CDR3 regions were amplified. TCR CDR3 underwent first-round RT-PCR with the HTBI primer set. TCRdb itself ran the multiplex PCR reads through MiXCR, one entry per CDR3 protein. The sample has some 380,000 distinct CDR3 sequences; approximately 13% are singletons. Source material: blood. These receptors all come from a man aged 25 to 40 with Graves' hyperthyroidism that later progressed to Graves' ophthalmopathy.

This clonotype was found many times. The V and J genes are TRBV24-1 and TRBJ1-2; D is undetermined. V dropped 4 bases and J dropped 2 bases, with 10 bases sitting between them. Germline V gene sequence: CDR1 KGHDR, CDR2 SFDVKD. This CDR3 spans 14 amino acids. CDR3 DNA sequence: TGTGCCACCAGTGACCGTGACGGAAACTATGGCTACACCTTC. It translates to CATSDRDGNYGYTF.

A few counts support this clonotype. CDR3 bases: TGCGCCAGCAGCTTCCGGGACCTCACTGAAGCTTTCTTT. This sequence encodes CASSFRDLTEAFF. The chain joins TRBV4-1 to TRBJ1-1, with D maybe TRBD1 (5 bases). The CDR3 totals 13 residues. The germline V gene has CDR1 MGHRA and CDR2 YSYEKL. V lost 5 bases and J 4 bases, leaving 11 bases between the germline ends.

There are many counts of this clonotype. V gene TRBV6-2 or TRBV6-3 combines with J gene TRBJ1-1; perhaps TRBD1 as D (6 bases). The CDR3 has 13 residues. Germline-derived CDR1 and CDR2 are MNHEY and SVGEGT. Trimming stripped 4 bases from V and 1 base from J, with 7 bases between. The CDR3 DNA is TGTGCCAGCAGTTGGGACAAGAACACTGAAGCTTTCTTT. Translated, it gives CASSWDKNTEAFF.

There are many counts of this clonotype. The chain has TRBV11-2 and TRBJ1-1; D uncertain. With 5 bases removed from V and 3 bases from J, the gap between germline ends came to 10 bases. The germline gives CDR1 SGHAT, CDR2 FQNNGV. The CDR3 loop spans 13 amino acids. This chain's CDR3 is CASSSRRDTEAFF. For the CDR3, the DNA is TGTGCCAGCAGCAGCCGGAGGGACACTGAAGCTTTCTTT.

This clonotype was seen only a few times. The V and J genes are TRBV4-1 and TRBJ1-1; D is unresolved. CDR3 length equals 14 residues. CDR1 MGHRA and CDR2 YSYEKL come from the germline V gene. V was pared by 6 bases and J by 0 bases, with 11 bases between. The DNA of the CDR3 is TGCGCCAGCAGGGCGGGATCCATGAACACTGAAGCTTTCTTT. Amino acids: CASRAGSMNTEAFF.

This clonotype was recorded many times. A much larger clonotype is one base distant, so this may be a read error. This chain links TRBV7-6 with TRBJ2-5, with D possibly being TRBD2 (5 bases). Trimming took 5 bases from V and 6 from J, leaving 19 bases between them. CDR1 and CDR2 from the germline V gene are SGHVS and FNYEAQ. The CDR3 length is 15 residues. The CDR3 nucleotides read TGTGCCAGCAGCCCCGGATCGGTGAGGGCGAAGACCCAGTACTTC. The encoded protein is CASSPGSVRAKTQYF.

This clonotype was counted ten times or more. The chain carries TRBV30 and TRBJ1-5, with 7 bases lining up with TRBD1. Germline V gives CDR1 GTSNPN, CDR2 SVGIG (reference sequence). CDR3 length equals 15 residues. V lost 5 bases to trimming and J lost 1 base; unmatched junction nucleotides: 8. CDR3 sequence reads: CAWDSGTASNQPQHF. CDR3 nucleotides: TGTGCCTGGGATTCCGGGACAGCGAGCAATCAGCCCCAGCATTTT.

The DNA for the CDR3 is TGTGCCAGCCGAGCAGGGGCGGGTGGCTACACCTTC. Its protein is CASRAGAGGYTF. The rearrangement joins TRBV3-1 to TRBJ1-2; D possibly corresponds to TRBD1 (6 bases). Trimming took off 8 bases at V and 7 bases at J, with 14 bases between the two ends. Germline values: CDR1 LGHDT, CDR2 YNNKEL (reference sequence). The CDR3 is 12 residues long.

This clonotype was counted many times. V gene TRBV11-3 combines with J gene TRBJ2-7; D assignment may be TRBD1 or TRBD2 (5 bases each). This CDR3 has 14 amino acids. The V and J ends lost 5 bases and 3 bases respectively, with 14 bases between them. CDR1 is SGHNT and CDR2 is YENEEA in the germline V gene. The CDR3 loop is CASSNRDHYYEQYF. CDR3 DNA sequence: TGTGCCAGCAGCAACCGGGACCACTACTACGAGCAGTACTTC.

This clonotype was seen ten or more times. The chain joins TRBV4-1 to TRBJ2-7; D not resolved. This CDR3 spans 13 amino acids. Trimming left V 4 bases short and J 2 bases short, with 9 bases between. Per the germline V gene, CDR1 is MGHRA and CDR2 is YSYEKL. The CDR3, as DNA: TGCGCCAGCAGCCCACCGTGGACCTACGAGCAGTACTTC. It codes for CASSPPWTYEQYF.

The V gene is TRBV24-1, the J gene TRBJ1-2, with a weak D call TRBD1 (5 bases). The V and J ends lost 0 bases and 7 bases respectively, with 8 bases between them. The CDR3 length is 13 residues. Germline values: CDR1 KGHDR, CDR2 SFDVKD. The DNA for the CDR3 is TGTGCCACCAGTGATTTGCAGGGCCGTGGCTACACCTTC. This gives the protein CATSDLQGRGYTF.

The rearrangement links TRBV5-1 to TRBJ2-2, with 7 bases identical to TRBD1. The CDR3 runs 15 residues. Germline V lookup: CDR1 SGHRS, CDR2 YFSETQ. Unmatched junction bases numbered 6, after V lost 3 bases and J lost 4 bases. CDR3 residues: CASSWGQQPTGELFF. The DNA of the CDR3 is TGCGCCAGCAGCTGGGGACAGCAGCCCACCGGGGAGCTGTTTTTT.

This clonotype was counted at least ten times. The V gene is TRBV11-2, the J gene TRBJ2-3; 8 bases agree with TRBD1. CDR1 SGHAT and CDR2 FQNNGV come from the germline V gene. The V segment lost 3 bases and the J segment 0 bases; nucleotides outside the gene matches: 2. This CDR3 comprises 15 residues. Here the CDR3 DNA reads TGTGCCAGCAGCTTGGGACAGGATAGCACAGATACGCAGTATTTT. Its translation is CASSLGQDSTDTQYF.

The V call is TRBV20-1, the J call TRBJ2-7; 10 bases map to TRBD2. Germline CDR1 and CDR2: DFQATT and SNEGSKA (reference sequence). The CDR3 contains 13 residues. CDR3 bases: TGCAGTGCTCAGGGGACTAGCGTCTACGAGCAGTATGTC. It yields the protein CSAQGTSVYEQYV.

The chain couples TRBV27 to TRBJ2-1; D ambiguous. CDR3 size: 11 residues. Germline lookup yields CDR1 MNHEY and CDR2 SMNVEV (reference sequence). V lost 5 bases and J 11 bases, leaving 10 bases between the germline ends. The CDR3 spells CASSRLGKQFF. For the CDR3, the DNA is TGTGCCAGCAGTCGACTCGGAAAGCAGTTCTTC.

At least ten counts were recorded for this clonotype. The chain recombines TRBV28 with TRBJ2-3; maybe TRBD2 (7 bases). The CDR3 runs to 15 residues. Per germline, CDR1 MDHEN and CDR2 SYDVKM. The V end lost 6 bases, the J end lost 1 base, and 14 bases lay between the germline ends. CDR3 nucleotide sequence: TGTGCCAGCAGCCATTGGGGGGGGCGCACAGATACGCAGTATTTT. Translation: CASSHWGGRTDTQYF.

This clonotype was seen ten or more times. V and J are TRBV7-2 and TRBJ1-6; TRBD1 aligns across 10 bases. Trimming cost V 1 base and J 7 bases; bases outside gene matches: 4. CDR3 size: 16 residues. In germline, CDR1 is SGHTA, CDR2 FQGNSA. CDR3 in amino acids: CASSLGDRGGNSPLHF. CDR3 DNA sequence: TGTGCCAGCAGCTTAGGGGACAGGGGAGGCAATTCACCCCTCCACTTT.

For this clonotype: This clone may be a read error of a much larger clone one base away. The rearrangement joins TRBV12-3 or TRBV12-4 to TRBJ2-1, with TRBD2 identical over 8 bases. Unmatched junction bases numbered 5, after V lost 3 bases and J lost 7 bases. The CDR3 runs to 14 residues. The CDR3 here is CASSFGGDLNEQFF. The CDR3, as DNA: TGTGCCAGCAGTTTCGGGGGGGATTTAAATGAGCAGTTCTTC.